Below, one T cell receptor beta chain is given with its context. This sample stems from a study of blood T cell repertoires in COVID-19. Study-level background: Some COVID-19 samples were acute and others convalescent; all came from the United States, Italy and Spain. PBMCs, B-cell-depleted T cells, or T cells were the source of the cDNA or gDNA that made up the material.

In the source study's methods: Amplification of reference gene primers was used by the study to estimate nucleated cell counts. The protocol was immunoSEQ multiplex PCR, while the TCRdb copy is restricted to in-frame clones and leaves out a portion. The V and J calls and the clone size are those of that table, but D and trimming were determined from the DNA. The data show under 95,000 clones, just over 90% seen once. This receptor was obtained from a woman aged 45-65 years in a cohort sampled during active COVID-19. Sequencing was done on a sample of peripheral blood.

The CDR3 loop reads CASSPLPGQGWAEKLFF. CDR3 nucleotides: TGTGCCAGCTCACCACTCCCGGGACAGGGTTGGGCCGAAAAACTGTTTTTT. This chain connects TRBV18 to TRBJ1-4; TRBD1 agrees at 9 bases. Germline V CDR1 and CDR2: KGHSH, LQKENI. The V gene end was trimmed by 1 base and the J gene end by 8 bases; junction bases not matched to a gene: 11. The CDR3 has 17 amino acids.